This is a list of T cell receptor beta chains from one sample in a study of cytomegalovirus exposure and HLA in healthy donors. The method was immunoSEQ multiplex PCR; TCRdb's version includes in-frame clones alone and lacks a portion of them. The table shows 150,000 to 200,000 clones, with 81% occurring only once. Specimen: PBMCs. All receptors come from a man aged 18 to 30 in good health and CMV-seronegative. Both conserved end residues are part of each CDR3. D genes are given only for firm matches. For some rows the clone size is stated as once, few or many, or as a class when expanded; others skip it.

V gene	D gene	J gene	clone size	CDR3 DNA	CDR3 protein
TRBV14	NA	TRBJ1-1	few	TGTGCCAGCAGCCCGAGGGTTTTTGGTGAAGCTTTCTTT	CASSPRVFGEAFF
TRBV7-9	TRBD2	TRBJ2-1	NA	TGTGCCAGCAGAACTACAGCGGGGGGGCCCAATGAGCAGTTCTTC	CASRTTAGGPNEQFF
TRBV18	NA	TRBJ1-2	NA	TGTGCCAGCTCACCCGGACAGTCTTACTATGGCTACACCTTC	CASSPGQSYYGYTF
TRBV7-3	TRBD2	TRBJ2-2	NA	TGTGCCAGCAGCTTAAGAGGCCTAGCGGTCGGGGAGCTGTTTTTT	CASSLRGLAVGELFF
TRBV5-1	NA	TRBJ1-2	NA	TGCGCCAGCAGCTTGGATTCACAGGGTGATGGCTACACCTTC	CASSLDSQGDGYTF
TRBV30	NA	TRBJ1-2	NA	TGTGCCTGGAGTGCAAGGGACTTTCCCTATGGCTACACCTTC	CAWSARDFPYGYTF
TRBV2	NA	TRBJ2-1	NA	TGTGCCAGCAGCGGCGGAACCTACAATGAGCAGTTCTTC	CASSGGTYNEQFF
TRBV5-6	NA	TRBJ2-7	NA	TGTGCCAGCAGCTCACGGGGGTACGAGCAGTACTTC	CASSSRGYEQYF
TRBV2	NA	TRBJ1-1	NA	TGTGCCAGCAGTGAAAGGGTCAGGGGGAACACTGAAGCTTTCTTT	CASSERVRGNTEAFF
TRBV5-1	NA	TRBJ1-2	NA	TGCGCCAGCAGCTTCGATTCCGGGAGCTCGGGTGACTACACCTTC	CASSFDSGSSGDYTF
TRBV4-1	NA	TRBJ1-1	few	TGCGCCAGCAGCCAAGAAGTACAGCTGAACACTGAAGCTTTCTTT	CASSQEVQLNTEAFF
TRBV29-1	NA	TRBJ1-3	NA	TGCAGCGTTGAACCAATCGGTGCAGGGCCTGGAAACACCATATATTTT	CSVEPIGAGPGNTIYF
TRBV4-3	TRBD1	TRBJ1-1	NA	TGCGCCAGCAGCCAAGATATACAGGGGCCACTCACTGAAGCTTTCTTT	CASSQDIQGPLTEAFF
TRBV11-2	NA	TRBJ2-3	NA	TGTGCCAGCAGCGACATCGGTAGCACAGATACGCAGTATTTT	CASSDIGSTDTQYF
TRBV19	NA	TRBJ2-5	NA	TGTGCCAGTAAAACCGGAGAGACCCAGTACTTC	CASKTGETQYF
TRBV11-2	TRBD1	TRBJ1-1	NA	TGTGCCAGCAGCTTTCCGGGACAGGGCGGCACTGAAGCTTTCTTT	CASSFPGQGGTEAFF
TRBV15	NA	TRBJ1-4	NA	TGTGCCACCAGCAGAGATCATATATTTGGACTGGGAGAAAAACTGTTTTTT	CATSRDHIFGLGEKLFF
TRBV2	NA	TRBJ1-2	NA	TGTGCCAGCAGTGAAACCCAGGGTGTTGTCTATGGCTACACCTTC	CASSETQGVVYGYTF
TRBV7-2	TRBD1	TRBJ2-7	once	TGTGCCAGCAGCTTATCCCCGGGACAGCTATACGAGCAGTACTTC	CASSLSPGQLYEQYF
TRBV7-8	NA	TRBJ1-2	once	TGTGCCAGCAGCTTGGGAGTTTGGGATCGTAACTATGGCTACACCTTC	CASSLGVWDRNYGYTF
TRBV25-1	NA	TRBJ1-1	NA	TGTGCCAGTAGGGGAGGGTTCACTGAAGCTTTCTTT	CASRGGFTEAFF
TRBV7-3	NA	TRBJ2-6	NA	TGTGCCAGCAGCTTCAATAACCGGGACTCTGGGGCCAACGTCCTGACTTTC	CASSFNNRDSGANVLTF
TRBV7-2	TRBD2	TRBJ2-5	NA	TGTGCCAGCAGCTTAGTACTAGCGGGGGGGGTAGAGACCCAGTACTTC	CASSLVLAGGVETQYF
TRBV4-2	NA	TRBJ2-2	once	TGTGCCAGCAGCCAAGAAACCCTAGCGATCAGGGCCGGGGAGCTGTTTTTT	CASSQETLAIRAGELFF
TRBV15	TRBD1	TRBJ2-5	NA	TGTGCCACCAGCAGACAGGGGGTGAGGGAGACCCAGTACTTC	CATSRQGVRETQYF
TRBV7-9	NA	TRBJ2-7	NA	TGTGCCAGCAGCTTAGTCGCGGCAGCTAAATCCTACGAGCAGTACTTC	CASSLVAAAKSYEQYF
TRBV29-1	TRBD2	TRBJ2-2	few	TGCAGCGTCCGAAATAGCGGGGCGCCATCCGGGGAGCTGTTTTTT	CSVRNSGAPSGELFF
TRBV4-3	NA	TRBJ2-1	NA	TGCGCCAGCAGCCTTCGGACTGAGGGCTACAATGAGCAGTTCTTC	CASSLRTEGYNEQFF
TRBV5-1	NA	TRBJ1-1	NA	TGCGCCAGCAGCTGGGGGACACAAACTGAAGCTTTCTTT	CASSWGTQTEAFF
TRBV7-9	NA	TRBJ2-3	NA	TGTGCCAGCAGCTTAGACCAGGCCGCTAGCACAGATACGCAGTATTTT	CASSLDQAASTDTQYF
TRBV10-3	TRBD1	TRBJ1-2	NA	TGTGCCATCAGTGATCGGGACAGGGTTCTCCATGGCTACACCTTC	CAISDRDRVLHGYTF
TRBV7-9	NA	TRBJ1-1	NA	TGTGCCAGCAGCTTTCCCGGGACTCACACTGAAGCTTTCTTT	CASSFPGTHTEAFF
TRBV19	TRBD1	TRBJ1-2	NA	TGTGCCAGTAGTCCTCAGGGGGATCATAACTATGGCTACACCTTC	CASSPQGDHNYGYTF
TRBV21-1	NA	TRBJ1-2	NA	TGTGCCAGCAGCAAACAGACAGCTACCTTCTATGGCTACACCTTC	CASSKQTATFYGYTF
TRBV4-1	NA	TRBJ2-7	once	TGCGCCAGCAGCCAAGATCCTCAGGTGAGAGTCTACGAGCAGTACTTC	CASSQDPQVRVYEQYF
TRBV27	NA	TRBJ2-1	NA	TGTGCCAGCCACAGGTCCGCAGGGAGGTCTTACAATGAGCAGTTCTTC	CASHRSAGRSYNEQFF
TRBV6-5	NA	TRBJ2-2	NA	TGTGCCAGCAGTCCGGGGACAACGAACACCGGGGAGCTGTTTTTT	CASSPGTTNTGELFF
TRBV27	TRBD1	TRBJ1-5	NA	TGTGCCAGCAGTCCCCGACAGGGGGCCCTCATACAGCCCCAGCATTTT	CASSPRQGALIQPQHF
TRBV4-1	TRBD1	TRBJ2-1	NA	TGCGCCAGCAGCCAACCGAGGGCCGGGACAGGGGCGGTAGCGCGCTCCTACAATGAGCAGTTCTTC	CASSQPRAGTGAVARSYNEQFF
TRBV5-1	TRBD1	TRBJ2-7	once	TGCGCCAGCAGCTTGGATCCCGGGACAGGACAGATCGGGCAGTACTTC	CASSLDPGTGQIGQYF
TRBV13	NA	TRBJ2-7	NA	TGTGCCAGCAGCCTCGTGATCTCCGGGACTTCCTCCTACGAGCAGTACTTC	CASSLVISGTSSYEQYF
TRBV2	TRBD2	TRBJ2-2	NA	TGTGCCAGCAGTGGGGAGTCTAGCGGGAGTGGCGGGGAGCTGTTTTTT	CASSGESSGSGGELFF
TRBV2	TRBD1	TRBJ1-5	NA	TGTGCCAGCAGTGGACAGGGTGGGGATCAGCCCCAGCATTTT	CASSGQGGDQPQHF
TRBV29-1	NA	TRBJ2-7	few	TGCAGCGTTGAAGATCGAGACTTCTCCTACGAGCAGTACTTC	CSVEDRDFSYEQYF
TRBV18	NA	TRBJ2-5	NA	TGTGCCAGCTCACCAGGGACTGGAGAGACCCAGTACTTC	CASSPGTGETQYF
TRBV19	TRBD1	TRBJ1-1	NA	TGTGCCAGTAGTATCGACAGGGGGAAAGCTTTCTTT	CASSIDRGKAFF
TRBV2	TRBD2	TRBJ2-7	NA	TGTGCCAGCAGTGAAGCGGGACTAGCGGACTACGAGCAGTACTTC	CASSEAGLADYEQYF
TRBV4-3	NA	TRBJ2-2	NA	TGCGCCAGCAGCCAAGATCTACAGGGAAAGGGCCTAGGACCCGGGGAGCTGTTTTTT	CASSQDLQGKGLGPGELFF
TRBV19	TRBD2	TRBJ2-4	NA	TGTGCCAGTAGTGATCCCTCCAGCGGGAGGGGCGGGGAAAACATTCAGTACTTC	CASSDPSSGRGGENIQYF
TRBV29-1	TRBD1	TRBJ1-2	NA	TGCAGCGTCCCCCGCAGGGGGTCAGATGGCTACACCTTC	CSVPRRGSDGYTF
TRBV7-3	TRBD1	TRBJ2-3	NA	TGTGCCAGCAGCCCCCAACAGGGGGCAACAGATACGCAGTATTTT	CASSPQQGATDTQYF
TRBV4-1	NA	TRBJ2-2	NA	TGCGCCAGCAGTTACCCCGGGACAAACACCGGGGAGCTGTTTTTT	CASSYPGTNTGELFF
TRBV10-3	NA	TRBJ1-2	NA	TGTGCCATCAGTGAGGGACAGCCCGGAGGAGGCTACACCTTC	CAISEGQPGGGYTF
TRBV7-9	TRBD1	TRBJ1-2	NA	TGTGCCAGCAGCCCGACAGGGAATAACTATGGCTACACCTTC	CASSPTGNNYGYTF
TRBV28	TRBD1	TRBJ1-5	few	TGTGCCAGCAACAACAGGGGGAATCAGCCCCAGCATTTT	CASNNRGNQPQHF
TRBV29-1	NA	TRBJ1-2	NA	TGCAGCGTTGAAGATCAAACCGGGGGGGATGGCTACACCTTC	CSVEDQTGGDGYTF
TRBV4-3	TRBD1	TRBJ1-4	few	TGCGCCAGCAGCCAAGATTTAGGGGGCGTACTCGAAAAACTGTTTTTT	CASSQDLGGVLEKLFF
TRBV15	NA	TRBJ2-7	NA	TGTGCCACCAGCAGAGATCTTGTCGGCTGGTCGGACAGCGGCTACGAGCAGTACTTC	CATSRDLVGWSDSGYEQYF
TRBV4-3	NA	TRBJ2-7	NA	TGCGCCAGCAGCCAAGACAGGGTACGGTCCTACGAGCAGTACTTC	CASSQDRVRSYEQYF